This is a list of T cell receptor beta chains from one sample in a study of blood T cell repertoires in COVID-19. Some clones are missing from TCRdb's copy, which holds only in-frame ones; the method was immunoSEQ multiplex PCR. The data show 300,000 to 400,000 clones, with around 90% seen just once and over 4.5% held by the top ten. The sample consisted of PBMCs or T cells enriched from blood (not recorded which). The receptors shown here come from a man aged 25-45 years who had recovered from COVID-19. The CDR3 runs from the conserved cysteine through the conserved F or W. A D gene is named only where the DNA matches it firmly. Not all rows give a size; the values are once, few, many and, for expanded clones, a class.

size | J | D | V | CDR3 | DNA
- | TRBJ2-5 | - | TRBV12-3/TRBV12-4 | CASSWDFQETQYF | TGTGCCAGCAGTTGGGACTTCCAAGAGACCCAGTACTTC
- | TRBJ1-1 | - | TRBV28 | CASSLVQAGEAFF | TGTGCCAGCAGTTTAGTGCAGGCGGGTGAAGCTTTCTTT
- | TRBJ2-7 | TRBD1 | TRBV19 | CASSPPGQGTYEQYF | TGTGCCAGTTCTCCCCCGGGACAGGGTACCTACGAGCAGTACTTC
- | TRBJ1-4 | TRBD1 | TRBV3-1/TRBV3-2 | CASSRGQGIGNEKLFF | TGTGCCAGCAGCCGGGGACAGGGAATTGGTAATGAAAAACTGTTTTTT
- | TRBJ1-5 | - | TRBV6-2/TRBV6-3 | CASSYFSQGLGNQPQHF | TGTGCCAGCAGTTACTTTTCACAGGGATTGGGCAATCAGCCCCAGCATTTT
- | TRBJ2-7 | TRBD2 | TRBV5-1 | CASSVGTSVAYEQYF | TGCGCCAGCAGCGTGGGGACTAGCGTCGCCTACGAGCAGTACTTC
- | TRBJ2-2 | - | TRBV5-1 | CASSYAGGGELFF | TGCGCCAGCAGCTACGCCGGGGGAGGGGAGCTGTTTTTT
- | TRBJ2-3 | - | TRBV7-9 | CASSFSGTSTDTQYF | TGTGCCAGCAGCTTTTCCGGGACTAGCACAGATACGCAGTATTTT
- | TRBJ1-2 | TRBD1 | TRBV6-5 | CASRLRGRDGYTF | TGTGCCAGCAGACTTAGGGGGCGCGATGGCTACACCTTC
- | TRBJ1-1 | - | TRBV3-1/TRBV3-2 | CASSQVPEDTEAFF | TGTGCCAGCAGCCAAGTGCCTGAGGACACTGAAGCTTTCTTT
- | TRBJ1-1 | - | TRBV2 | CASSNQGGAFF | TGTGCCAGCAGCAACCAGGGAGGAGCTTTCTTT
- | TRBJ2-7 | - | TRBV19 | CASSPGASGPYEQYF | TGTGCCAGTAGCCCAGGGGCTAGCGGTCCCTACGAGCAGTACTTC
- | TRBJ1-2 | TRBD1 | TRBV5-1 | CASSRDRDRGSGGYTF | TGCGCCAGCAGCAGAGACCGGGACAGGGGGAGTGGTGGCTACACCTTC
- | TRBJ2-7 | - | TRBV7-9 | CASSFPTEPNEQYF | TGTGCCAGCAGCTTCCCGACGGAGCCTAACGAGCAGTACTTC
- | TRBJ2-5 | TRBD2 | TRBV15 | CATSRGGGETQYF | TGTGCCACCAGCAGAGGGGGGGGAGAGACCCAGTACTTC
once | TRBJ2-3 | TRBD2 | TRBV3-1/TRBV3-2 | CASSQVSGGSTDTQYF | TGTGCCAGCAGCCAAGTCAGCGGGGGTAGCACAGATACGCAGTATTTT
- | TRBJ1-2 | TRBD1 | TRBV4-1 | CASSQGDRRNVGYTF | TGCGCCAGCAGCCAAGGGGACAGGCGAAACGTAGGCTACACCTTC
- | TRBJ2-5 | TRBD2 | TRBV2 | CASSASQGRTSGRETQYF | TGTGCCAGCAGCGCCTCCCAAGGCCGGACTAGCGGGAGGGAGACCCAGTACTTC
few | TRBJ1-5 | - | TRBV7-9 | CASSQGYQPQHF | TGTGCCAGCAGCCAGGGGTATCAGCCCCAGCATTTT
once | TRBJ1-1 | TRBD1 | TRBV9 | CASSEGGGTEAFF | TGTGCCAGCAGCGAAGGGGGCGGAACTGAAGCTTTCTTT
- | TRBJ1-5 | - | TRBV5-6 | CASTLQGLGNQPQHF | TGTGCCAGCACCCTACAGGGTCTAGGCAATCAGCCCCAGCATTTT
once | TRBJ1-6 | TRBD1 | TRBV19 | CASSRQGRNSPLHF | TGTGCCAGTAGTAGACAGGGTAGGAATTCACCCCTCCACTTT
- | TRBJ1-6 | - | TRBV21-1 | CASSKSHQGNQSPLHF | TGTGCCAGCAGCAAAAGTCACCAGGGGAATCAGTCACCCCTCCACTTT
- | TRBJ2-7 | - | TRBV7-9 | CASSSQGYEQYF | TGTGCCAGCAGCTCCCAGGGGTACGAGCAGTACTTC
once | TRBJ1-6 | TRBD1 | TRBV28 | CASGGQANSPLHF | TGTGCCAGCGGGGGACAGGCCAATTCACCCCTCCACTTT
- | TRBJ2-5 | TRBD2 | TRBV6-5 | CASTTLAGQETQYF | TGTGCCAGCACCACCTTAGCGGGGCAAGAGACCCAGTACTTC
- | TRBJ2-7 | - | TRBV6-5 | CASTQGNSHYEQYF | TGTGCCAGCACCCAGGGTAACAGCCACTACGAGCAGTACTTC
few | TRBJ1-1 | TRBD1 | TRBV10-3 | CAISQDRDGNTEAFF | TGTGCCATCAGTCAAGACAGGGATGGGAACACTGAAGCTTTCTTT
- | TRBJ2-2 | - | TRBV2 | CASSAERVGGELFF | TGTGCCAGCAGTGCCGAGAGGGTTGGCGGGGAGCTGTTTTTT
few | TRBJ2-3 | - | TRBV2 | CATDYRESWSTDTQYF | TGTGCCACAGACTACAGGGAAAGTTGGAGCACAGATACGCAGTATTTT
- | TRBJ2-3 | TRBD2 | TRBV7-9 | CASSGGAGSTDTQYF | TGTGCCAGCAGCGGGGGAGCGGGGAGCACAGATACGCAGTATTTT
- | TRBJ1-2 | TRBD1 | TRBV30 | CAWSAGQGNYGYTF | TGTGCCTGGAGCGCCGGACAGGGGAACTATGGCTACACCTTC
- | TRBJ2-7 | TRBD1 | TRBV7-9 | CASSLGPTGEQYF | TGTGCCAGCAGCTTAGGGCCGACAGGGGAGCAGTACTTC
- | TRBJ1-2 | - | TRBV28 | CASSLSQTNYGYTF | TGTGCCAGCAGTTTATCACAGACTAACTATGGCTACACCTTC
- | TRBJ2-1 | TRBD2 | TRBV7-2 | CASSLESRLAPSRNEQFF | TGTGCCAGCAGCTTAGAATCCCGACTAGCCCCCAGTCGAAATGAGCAGTTCTTC
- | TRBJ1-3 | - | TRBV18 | CASSQQGSGNTIYF | TGTGCCAGCTCACAACAGGGTTCCGGAAACACCATATATTTT
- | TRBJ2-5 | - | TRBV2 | CASSGGITGQETQYF | TGTGCCAGCAGTGGGGGCATTACAGGGCAAGAGACCCAGTACTTC
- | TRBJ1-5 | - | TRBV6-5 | CASTPHGGQPQHF | TGTGCCAGCACCCCGCACGGGGGACAGCCCCAGCATTTT
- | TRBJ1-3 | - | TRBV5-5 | CASSLRTDSGNTIYF | TGTGCCAGCAGCCTACGGACAGACTCTGGAAACACCATATATTTT
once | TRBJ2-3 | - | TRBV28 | CASNAGLTDTQYF | TGTGCCAGCAATGCGGGGCTCACAGATACGCAGTATTTT
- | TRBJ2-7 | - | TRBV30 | CAWSYENEQYF | TGTGCCTGGTCATATGAGAACGAGCAGTACTTC
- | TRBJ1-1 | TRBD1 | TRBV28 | CASSFLGQGMNTEAFF | TGTGCCAGCAGCTTCCTCGGACAGGGCATGAACACTGAAGCTTTCTTT
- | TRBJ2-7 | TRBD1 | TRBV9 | CASSPNTPGGFNEQYF | TGTGCCAGCAGCCCGAATACCCCAGGGGGCTTCAACGAGCAGTACTTC
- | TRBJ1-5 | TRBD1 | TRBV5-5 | CASSWDSNNQPQHF | TGTGCCAGCAGCTGGGACAGTAACAATCAGCCCCAGCATTTT
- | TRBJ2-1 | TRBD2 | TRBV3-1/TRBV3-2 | CASSLASGGENEQFF | TGTGCCAGCAGCCTGGCTAGCGGGGGTGAGAATGAGCAGTTCTTC
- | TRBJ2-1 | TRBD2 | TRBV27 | CASSLSWSGGPYNEQFF | TGTGCCAGCAGTTTATCATGGAGCGGGGGACCCTACAATGAGCAGTTCTTC
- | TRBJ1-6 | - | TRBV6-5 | CASRDDIRGPSPLHF | TGTGCCAGCAGGGACGACATCCGGGGTCCTTCACCCCTCCACTTT
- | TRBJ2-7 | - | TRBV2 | CASTLTGALSYEQYF | TGTGCCAGCACTTTGACAGGCGCCCTCTCCTACGAGCAGTACTTC
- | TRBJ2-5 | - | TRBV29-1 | CSVDGGMVWKTQYF | TGCAGCGTTGATGGGGGGATGGTTTGGAAGACCCAGTACTTC
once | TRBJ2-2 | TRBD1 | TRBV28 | CASRGQGVNTGELFF | TGTGCCAGCAGAGGACAGGGGGTGAACACCGGGGAGCTGTTTTTT
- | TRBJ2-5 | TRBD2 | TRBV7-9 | CASASMRGGETQYF | TGTGCCAGCGCATCGATGCGGGGGGGAGAGACCCAGTACTTC
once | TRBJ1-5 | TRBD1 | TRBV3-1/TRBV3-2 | CASSQENRGNQPQHF | TGTGCCAGCAGCCAAGAAAACAGGGGGAATCAGCCCCAGCATTTT
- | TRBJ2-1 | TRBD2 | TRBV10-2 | CASSGTSQWLEQFF | TGCGCCAGCAGTGGGACTAGCCAATGGTTAGAGCAGTTCTTC
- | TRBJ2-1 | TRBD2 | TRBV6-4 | CASTDSGGGKQFF | TGTGCCAGCACTGATAGCGGGGGGGGTAAGCAGTTCTTC
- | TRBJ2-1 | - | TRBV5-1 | CASSPGTSYNEQFF | TGCGCCAGCAGCCCAGGGACATCCTACAATGAGCAGTTCTTC